The clone carrying this T cell receptor beta chain was counted a few times. These data belong to a study of blood T cell repertoires in COVID-19. On the study more broadly: Sample material is recorded as cDNA or gDNA derived from T cells, B-cell-depleted T cells, or PBMCs.

In the original analysis: From reference gene primer amplification, estimates of nucleated cell counts were derived. Method: immunoSEQ multiplex PCR; TCRdb's copy keeps in-frame clones and lacks some. That table furnishes V, J and clone size, whereas the DNA furnished D and trimming. The sample shows 150,000 to 200,000 clones, roughly nine tenths of them seen only once. Trimming cost V 1 base and J 1 base, with 7 bases left between them. Germline V lookup: CDR1 MGHRA, CDR2 YSYEKL. CDR3 length: 14 residues. Sequencing was performed on peripheral blood. The TCR sequence derives from a human donor in a cohort sampled during active COVID-19. The chain uses TRBV4-1 and TRBJ1-1; D ambiguous. The CDR3 region is CASSQVGGNTEAFF. The CDR3 nucleotides are TGCGCCAGCAGCCAAGTTGGAGGGAACACTGAAGCTTTCTTT.